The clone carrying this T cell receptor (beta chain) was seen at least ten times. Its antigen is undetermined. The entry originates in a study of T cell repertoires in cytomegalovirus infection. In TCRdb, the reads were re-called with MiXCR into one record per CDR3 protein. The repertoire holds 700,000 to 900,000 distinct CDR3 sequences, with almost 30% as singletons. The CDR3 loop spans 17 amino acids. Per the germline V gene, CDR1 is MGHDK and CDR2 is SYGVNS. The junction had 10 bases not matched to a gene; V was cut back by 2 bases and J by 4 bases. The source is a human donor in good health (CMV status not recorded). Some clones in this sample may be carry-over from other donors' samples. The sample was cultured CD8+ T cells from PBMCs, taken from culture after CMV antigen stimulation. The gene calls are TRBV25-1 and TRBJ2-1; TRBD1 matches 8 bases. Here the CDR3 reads CASSEPEPGQAYNEQFF. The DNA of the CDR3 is TGTGCCAGCAGTGAACCTGAACCGGGACAGGCTTACAATGAGCAGTTCTTC.